These T cell receptor beta chains were read from a single sample in a study of blood T cell repertoires in COVID-19. Sequencing used immunoSEQ multiplex PCR; TCRdb keeps in-frame clones, though not all of them. The data show some 16,000 clones, with approximately 90% seen just once and 16% held by the top ten. Input material: peripheral blood. These receptor sequences come from a human donor with active COVID-19. The donor label of this sample is uncertain. CDR3s include the opening cysteine and the closing phenylalanine or tryptophan. A D gene is named only where the DNA matches it firmly.

j_call v_call d_call cdr3_nt cdr3_aa
TRBJ1-3 TRBV9 . TGTGCCAGCAGCGAACAGGGCTCTGGAAACACCATATATTTT CASSEQGSGNTIYF
TRBJ2-3 TRBV14 . TGTGCCAGCAGCCAAGTTCAGGTGACAGATACGCAGTATTTT CASSQVQVTDTQYF
TRBJ2-5 TRBV3-1/TRBV3-2 . TGTGCCAGCAGCCAAGGCGTCGGAGAGACCCAGTACTTC CASSQGVGETQYF
TRBJ2-3 TRBV27 TRBD2 TGTGCCAGCAGTTTCGGGACTAGCGGTTTCACAGATACGCAGTATTTT CASSFGTSGFTDTQYF
TRBJ2-1 TRBV3-1/TRBV3-2 TRBD2 TGTGCCAGCAGCCAGCGGGGGGGGGTCAATGAGCAGTTCTTC CASSQRGGVNEQFF
TRBJ2-5 TRBV7-2 TRBD2 TGTGCCAGCAGCTTAGCGGGACTAGCGGGGACCCAAGAGACCCAGTACTTC CASSLAGLAGTQETQYF
TRBJ1-2 TRBV7-9 TRBD1 TGTGCCAGCAGTGCCGACAGGGTGGACTATGGCTACACCTTC CASSADRVDYGYTF
TRBJ2-7 TRBV6-2/TRBV6-3 . TGTGCCAGCAGTCGCAGGGGGGCCCAGCAGTACTTC CASSRRGAQQYF
TRBJ2-7 TRBV4-2 TRBD2 TGTGCCAGCAGCCAGGCGGGAGGTCTAGCTACTCGTACCTTTGGGGAGCAGTACTTC CASSQAGGLATRTFGEQYF
TRBJ2-1 TRBV9 TRBD2 TGTGCCAGCAGCGTAGGCGGGGGAGGTTACAATGAGCAGTTCTTC CASSVGGGGYNEQFF
TRBJ1-6 TRBV6-4 . TGTGCCAGCAGTGCCGTCGGACAGAGTAATTCACCCCTCCACTTT CASSAVGQSNSPLHF
TRBJ1-5 TRBV6-6 TRBD1 TGTGCCAGCAGTTACTCCGACAGGGGGTATCAGCCCCAGCATTTT CASSYSDRGYQPQHF
TRBJ1-2 TRBV9 TRBD1 TGTGCCAGCAGCGACAACAGGGGACCCAACTATGGCTACACCTTC CASSDNRGPNYGYTF
TRBJ1-1 TRBV4-1 . TGCGCCAGCAGCCAAGCCCGGGACACTGAAGCTTTCTTT CASSQARDTEAFF
TRBJ1-5 TRBV10-3 . TGTGCCATCAGTGAGTCCTTGGTAAGGGAGTGGGAAAGCAATCAGCCCCAGCATTTT CAISESLVREWESNQPQHF